The present T cell receptor (beta chain) was sequenced within a study of blood T cell repertoires in COVID-19. Sequenced by immunoSEQ multiplex PCR; TCRdb stores in-frame clones only, minus some. The sample includes some 230,000 clones, 65% to 90% of them seen just once. The source of this sequence is a woman between 45 and 65 years old with acute or convalescent COVID-19. The sequenced sample consisted of peripheral blood.

The CDR3: CASSLGLVNEQFF. DNA for the CDR3: TGTGCCAGCAGCTTAGGACTAGTCAATGAGCAGTTCTTC. The rearrangement uses TRBV7-2 and TRBJ2-1, with D perhaps TRBD2 (6 bases). The CDR3 consists of 13 residues. The ends were cut back, 1 base at V and 6 bases at J, with 7 bases in the middle. Germline V gene lookup returns CDR1 SGHTA and CDR2 FQGNSA.